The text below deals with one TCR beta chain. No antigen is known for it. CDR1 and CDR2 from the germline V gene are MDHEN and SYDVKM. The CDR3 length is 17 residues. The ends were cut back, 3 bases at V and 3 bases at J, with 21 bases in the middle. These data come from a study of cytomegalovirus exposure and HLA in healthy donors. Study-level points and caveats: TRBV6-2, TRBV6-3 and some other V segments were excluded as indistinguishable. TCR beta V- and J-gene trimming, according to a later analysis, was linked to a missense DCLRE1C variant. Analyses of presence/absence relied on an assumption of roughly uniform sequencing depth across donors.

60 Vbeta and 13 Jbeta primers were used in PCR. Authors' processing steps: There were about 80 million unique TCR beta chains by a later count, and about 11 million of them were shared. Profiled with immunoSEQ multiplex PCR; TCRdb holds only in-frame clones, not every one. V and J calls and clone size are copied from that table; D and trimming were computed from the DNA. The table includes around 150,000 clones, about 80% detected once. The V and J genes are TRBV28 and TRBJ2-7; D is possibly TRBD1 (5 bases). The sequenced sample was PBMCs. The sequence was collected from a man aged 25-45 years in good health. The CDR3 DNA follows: TGTGCCAGCAGTTTGGGCCCAGGGATTCGGGTCGGCTACGAGCAGTACTTC. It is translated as CASSLGPGIRVGYEQYF.